The 22 T cell receptor beta chains below all came from one sample that was sequenced in a study of T-cell memory formation after mild COVID-19. TCRdb called the 5' RACE reads again in MiXCR, with one record for every CDR3 protein. The sample includes more than 250,000 distinct CDR3 sequences, 15% to 20% of them seen just once. The sample taken for sequencing was PBMCs or a T cell subset sorted from them (not recorded which). All receptors derive from a man younger than 30 who had mild COVID-19 (a few samples of this study predate the infection). Cell type and time point are not known.

About this clonotype: At one boundary the junction diverges from the germline segment, which might be a read error. This chain uses TRBV29-1 with TRBJ2-1; D not certain. CDR1 and CDR2 (germline): SQVTM, ANQGSEA. This CDR3 spans 16 amino acids. CDR3 loop: CTVDGRGPSSYNEQFF. The CDR3 nucleotides are TGCACCGTTGACGGCCGCGGACCGAGCTCCTACAATGAGCAGTTCTTC.

The chain recombines TRBV20-1 with TRBJ2-7; tentative D call: TRBD2 (5 bases). Germline V lookup: CDR1 DFQATT, CDR2 SNEGSKA (reference sequence). The CDR3 is made up of 14 amino acids. Trimming shortened V by 3 bases and J by 6 bases, and 18 bases separated the two germline ends. The CDR3 nucleotides are TGCAGTGCTAGGGGTCCGGGGTTGAGGAGCGAGCAGTACGTC. Its translation is CSARGPGLRSEQYV.

V usage is TRBV25-1 and J usage is TRBJ1-1, with a weak D call TRBD1 (5 bases). This CDR3 has 14 amino acids. Trimming took 7 bases from V and 0 from J, leaving 12 bases between them. Germline V gene data show CDR1 as MGHDK and CDR2 as SYGVNS. DNA for the CDR3: TGTGCCAGCACCCGCCCAGGGTTGAACACTGAAGCTTTCTTT. Its translation is CASTRPGLNTEAFF.

This chain joins TRBV21-1 and TRBJ1-2; the table's TRBD1 call for D was not verified on the DNA. TRBV21-1 corresponds to a pseudogene. The CDR3 runs to 14 residues. The CDR3 DNA sequence: TGTGCCAGCAGCAAAAACAGGGAACCCTATGGCTACACCTTC. Its protein product is CASSKNREPYGYTF.

The chain has TRBV6-5 and TRBJ2-2; 9 bases line up with TRBD2. The J segment lost 7 bases and the V segment lost 7 bases, leaving 19 bases of the junction unmatched. Germline V lookup: CDR1 MNHEY, CDR2 SVGAGI. The CDR3 totals 18 residues. The CDR3 region is CASTKGPGLALVFGELFF. The CDR3 nucleotides are TGTGCCAGCACCAAGGGGCCGGGACTAGCATTAGTGTTCGGGGAGCTGTTTTTT.

This clonotype has only a few counts. The chain has TRBV21-1 and TRBJ1-5; the table's TRBD1 call for D was not verified on the DNA. TRBV21-1 is a pseudogene locus. CDR3 length: 16 residues. CDR3: CASSTYTGGVNQPQHF. The CDR3 bases are TGTGCCAGCAGCACCTACACAGGGGGCGTCAATCAGCCCCAGCATTTT.

The chain has TRBV7-3 and TRBJ2-1; TRBD1 is a possible D gene (5 bases). Per the germline V gene, CDR1 is SGHTA and CDR2 is FQGTGA. This CDR3 is 12 amino acids long. The V gene lost 4 bases and the J gene lost 13 bases, with 14 bases spanning the gap. The CDR3 sequence is CASSYPRGAQFF. The DNA for the CDR3 is TGTGCCAGCAGCTACCCTCGTGGGGCTCAGTTCTTC.

Here the CDR3 DNA reads TGTGCCATCCGGTCGGGAGGCGGGGACCAAGAGACCCAGTACTTC. It encodes CAIRSGGGDQETQYF. The rearrangement links TRBV10-3 to TRBJ2-5; 7 nucleotides line up with TRBD2. The germline gives CDR1 ENHRY, CDR2 SYGVKD. The CDR3 has 15 amino acids. J lost 0 bases, V lost 8 bases, and 9 bases had no gene match.

DNA of the CDR3: TGTGCCAGCAGCGTAGTAGCTAGCGGGGGGGCCGGAGATACGCAGTATTTT. Protein: CASSVVASGGAGDTQYF. The rearrangement uses TRBV9 and TRBJ2-3, with TRBD2 matching over 12 bases. Germline values: CDR1 SGDLS, CDR2 YYNGEE. The CDR3 is made up of 17 amino acids. Trimming took 0 bases from V and 5 from J; bases not matched to a gene: 7. The whole variable domain, remainder taken from reference TRBV9 and TRBJ2-3, is DSGVTQTPKHLITATGQRVTLRCSPRSGDLSVYWYQQSLDQGLQFLIQYYNGEERAKGNILERFSAQQFPDLHSELNLSSLELGDSALYFCASSVVASGGAGDTQYFGPGTRLTVL.

As regards this clonotype: Its ends do not fully match the called genes, so a read error is possible. V and J are TRBV7-2 and TRBJ2-1; TRBD2 matches 12 bases. The germline V gene has CDR1 SGHTA and CDR2 FQGNSA. The CDR3 consists of 12 residues. As DNA, the CDR3 is TGTGCCAGCAGTCCTAGCGGGGGGGCCGTAATCTTC. Translated, it gives CASSPSGGAVIF.

This clonotype was counted a few times. The J gene is TRBJ2-2, the V gene TRBV24-1, with D possibly being TRBD2 (6 bases). CDR3 length equals 15 residues. The V and J ends lost 4 bases and 2 bases respectively, with 10 bases between them. Germline V gene data show CDR1 as KGHDR and CDR2 as SFDVKD. The CDR3 DNA reads TGTGCCACCAGTGACCCCGGGGGTAACACCGGGGAGCTGTTTTTT. Protein sequence: CATSDPGGNTGELFF.

This clonotype was detected many times. The rearrangement uses TRBV4-1 and TRBJ1-2, with 7 bases aligning to TRBD1. V trimming: 1 base; J trimming: 1 base; junction bases outside the gene matches: 3. The CDR3 length is 15 residues. CDR1 is MGHRA, CDR2 YSYEKL, per germline. CDR3 DNA sequence: TGCGCCAGCAGCCAAGTTCGGGACAGTAACTATGGCTACACCTTC. This gives the protein CASSQVRDSNYGYTF.

This sequence joins TRBV7-2 and TRBJ2-2; 9 bases fit TRBD2. Trimming removed 3 bases from V and 4 bases from J; junction bases left unmatched: 0. CDR3 length: 14 residues. Germline CDR1 is SGHTA and CDR2 is FQGNSA. CDR3 loop: CASSLREGTGELFF. The CDR3 nucleotides read TGTGCCAGCAGCTTGCGGGAGGGCACCGGGGAGCTGTTTTTT.

This chain uses TRBV7-2 with TRBJ2-3; TRBD2 matches at 13 bases. The CDR3 contains 15 residues. Germline loops: CDR1 SGHTA, CDR2 FQGNSA. V shed 5 bases, J shed 4 bases, and the junction held 3 bases outside the gene matches. As DNA, the CDR3 is TGTGCCAGCAGCAGACTAGCGGGGGGCTCAGATACGCAGTATTTT. It is translated as CASSRLAGGSDTQYF.

This clonotype came up a few times. This rearrangement joins TRBV7-2 to TRBJ2-3; weak D call: TRBD1 (5 bases). With 3 bases removed from V and 4 bases from J, the gap between germline ends came to 11 bases. This CDR3 has 14 residues. From germline, CDR1 is SGHTA and CDR2 FQGNSA. CDR3: CASSFLSGSDTQYF. The DNA for the CDR3 is TGTGCCAGCAGCTTTTTGTCAGGGTCAGATACGCAGTATTTT. Filled out from reference TRBV7-2 and TRBJ2-3, the complete variable domain reads GAGVSQSPSNKVTEKGKDVELRCDPISGHTALYWYRQSLGQGLEFLIYFQGNSAPDKSGLPSDRFSAERTGGSVSTLTIQRTQQEDSAVYLCASSFLSGSDTQYFGPGTRLTVL.

In this sample, this clonotype turned up a few times. The J gene is TRBJ1-4, the V gene TRBV7-6; the D is unclear. Germline V gene sequence: CDR1 SGHVS, CDR2 FNYEAQ. The CDR3 is made up of 14 amino acids. V lost 1 base to trimming and J lost 3 bases, with 6 bases between them. The CDR3 loop is CASSLGMANEKLFF. CDR3 bases: TGTGCCAGCAGCTTAGGAATGGCTAATGAAAAACTGTTTTTT.

The gene calls are TRBV4-1 and TRBJ1-1, with unresolved D. Germline V gene sequence: CDR1 MGHRA, CDR2 YSYEKL. V lost 5 bases and J 4 bases, leaving 11 bases between the germline ends. This CDR3 is 13 amino acids long. Written as DNA, the CDR3 is TGCGCCAGCAGCGTCTCCTCGGGCACTGAAGCTTTCTTT. Amino acids: CASSVSSGTEAFF.

This clonotype was detected only a few times. V usage is TRBV7-8 and J usage is TRBJ1-1; D gene ambiguous. The CDR3 is made up of 14 amino acids. Trimming pared 5 bases from V and 2 bases from J, leaving 12 bases between. Germline V lookup: CDR1 SGHVS, CDR2 FQNEAQ. The CDR3 coding sequence is TGTGCCAGCAGCCCTTTTGGAGTAAACACTGAAGCTTTCTTT. This codes for CASSPFGVNTEAFF. The whole variable domain, filled in from reference TRBV7-8 and TRBJ1-1, reads GAGVSQSPRYKVAKRGQDVALRCDPISGHVSLFWYQQALGQGPEFLTYFQNEAQLDKSGLPSDRFFAERPEGSVSTLKIQRTQQEDSAVYLCASSPFGVNTEAFFGQGTRLTVV.

This clonotype has only a few counts. The CDR3 bases are TGTGCCAGCTCAACCGGCAGGCAAGAGACCCAGTACTTC. Encoded protein: CASSTGRQETQYF. This rearrangement joins TRBV18 to TRBJ2-5; D gene uncertain. This CDR3 comprises 13 residues. Trimming removed 5 bases at V and 2 bases at J, with 9 bases between. Germline V gene lookup returns CDR1 KGHSH and CDR2 LQKENI.

The chain joins TRBV29-1 to TRBJ1-2; no clear D gene. Germline-derived CDR1 and CDR2 are SQVTM and ANQGSEA. The germline V and J ends were trimmed by 4 bases and 3 bases, with 9 bases remaining between them. The CDR3 is made up of 12 amino acids. CDR3 DNA sequence: TGCAGCGTTGTTGAGGGTTACTATGGCTACACCTTC. Amino acid sequence: CSVVEGYYGYTF.

This clonotype showed up just a few times. V usage is TRBV19 and J usage is TRBJ1-2; 8 bases are a match to TRBD1. The CDR3 is made up of 13 amino acids. J gave up 4 bases and V 5 bases, and 3 bases lay outside the gene matches. Germline CDR1 is LNHDA and CDR2 is SQIVND (reference sequence). The CDR3 is CASSPGGVYGYTF. CDR3 DNA: TGTGCCAGTAGTCCAGGGGGCGTCTATGGCTACACCTTC. Filled out from reference TRBV19 and TRBJ1-2, the complete variable domain reads DGGITQSPKYLFRKEGQNVTLSCEQNLNHDAMYWYRQDPGQGLRLIYYSQIVNDFQKGDIAEGYSVSREKKESFPLTVTSAQKNPTAFYLCASSPGGVYGYTFGSGTRLTVV.

This clonotype was detected only a few times. The V gene is TRBV15, the J gene TRBJ2-5; D unresolved. The CDR3 is 14 residues long. The germline V gene encodes CDR1 LNHNV and CDR2 YYDKDF (reference sequence). V was clipped by 4 bases and J by 7 bases, with 16 bases between them. The CDR3 DNA sequence: TGTGCCACCAGCAAGACTGAGACGCCCAGGACCCAGTACTTC. Protein product: CATSKTETPRTQYF.